The T cell receptor (beta chain) under discussion was sequenced for a study of Ad26.COV2.S vaccination and SARS-CoV-2 variants. Study overall: A COV1001 Ad26.COV2.S trial-arm participant provided the sample. Donor got 5x10^10 or 1x10^11 viral particles of Ad26.COV2.S.

Noted treatment: about 20 received Ad26.COV2.S at low or high dose, single or two shots; about 5 received placebo; per-sample allocation not given. Material that was analyzed had been drawn on day 63 after the first vaccine or placebo injection. Vaccination employed an Ad26 vector expressing the Wuhan-strain SARS-CoV-2 spike. Using immunoSEQ multiplex PCR, the repertoire was profiled, and TCRdb retains in-frame clones only, with some absent. The table records about 420,000 clones, 88% of them present only once. CDR3 size: 12 residues. Germline V gene sequence: CDR1 DFQATT, CDR2 SNEGSKA (reference sequence). V was trimmed by 3 bases and J by 7 bases, leaving 9 bases between them.

The TCR originated in a person between 18 and 60 years old who received the Ad26.COV2.S COVID-19 vaccine or a placebo. Sequencing was performed on peripheral blood, taken in a trial of Ad26.COV2.S vaccine versus placebo. The gene calls are TRBV20-1 and TRBJ2-2; perhaps TRBD2 as D (5 bases). The CDR3 spells CSASPGNGELFF. CDR3 in DNA: TGCAGTGCTAGTCCGGGGAACGGGGAGCTGTTTTTT.